The subject of this entry is one TCR beta chain. This clone's antigen is unknown. No qualities accompany the bases; no much larger clone lies one base away. The cohort was made up of 666 healthy bone marrow donors. At the time of sampling, all cohort members were nominally healthy, though unrecorded immune exposures were likely present. The donor tested CMV seropositive and was one of the 289 seropositive cohort members. A peripheral blood sample was collected from each donor, and TCR beta sequencing was performed on peripheral blood mononuclear cells. The Qiagen DNeasy Blood Extraction Kit was used to extract genomic DNA from the blood cell samples. Library generation was performed with the immunoSEQ multiplex PCR assay. A mixture of 60 forward primers for TCR Vbeta segments and 13 reverse primers for TCR Jbeta segments was used in the multiplex PCR. The CDR3 region of rearranged TCR beta genes was amplified from genomic DNA with a multiplex PCR assay. On the Illumina HiSeq System, the amplified TCR beta libraries were sequenced as 87-base-pair reads. The authors' pipeline ran thus. A later analysis counted about 80 million unique TCR beta chains across the 690 or so repertoires, and some 11 million of these chains were shared by at least two donors. A nearest-neighbor algorithm error-corrected the raw reads and collapsed the reads into unique sequences, merging closely related sequences to remove PCR and sequencing errors. To assign V, D and J gene segments, CDR3 sequences were aligned to IMGT reference sequences. For a sequence to be retained, a match of at least six nucleotides to both a V gene segment and a J gene segment was required. Rearrangements were classified as productive when the CDR3 lacked stop codons and remained in frame with V and J, and all other rearrangements were classified as non-productive. Following IMGT convention, CDR3 was defined as the stretch from the second conserved V-encoded cysteine to the conserved J-encoded phenylalanine. Sequences without an unambiguous match to a single V gene segment were excluded from the earlier analysis of 450 to 750 of the donors. An earlier analysis of 500 to 700 of the donors classified V segments as functional when productive rearrangements were above 56.7% and as segregating when the standard deviation between donors was above 5%. To diagnose cytomegalovirus status from the catalog of TCR beta chain sequences, a statistical classification framework was built. A later analysis assigned V and J genes by comparing TCR nucleotide sequences with IMGT/GENE-DB human TR gene sequences. In a later analysis, CDR3 sequences and most-parsimonious VDJ recombination scenarios were assigned using the TCRdist pipeline. In a later analysis, each TCR beta chain was defined by its CDR3 amino acid sequence together with its V-gene family, and reads lacking a unique V-gene family were excluded. In a later analysis, 550 to 650 highly shared, low-generation-probability nucleotide sequences were removed to address suspected cross-contamination and a sequencing artifact. For each public chain, a later analysis derived a clonal expansion index from normalized ranks of inferred template counts within each repertoire. Generation probabilities in a later analysis came from a VDJ recombination model fitted to out-of-frame rearrangements, and those results were checked against IGoR. In a later analysis, hypergeometric tests were used to score TCR-TCR, TCR-HLA and TCR-CMV co-occurrence, with a repertoire-size bias correction applied to TCR pairs. To estimate false discovery rates, a later analysis permuted the HLA or CMV assignments 20 times. In a later analysis, co-occurring TCRs were grouped using DBSCAN, and TCRdist sequence similarity was added for clustering within HLA-allele-positive subsets. Repertoires with fewer than 30,000 or more than 120,000 public chains, plus five repertoires with anomalous nucleotide sharing, were excluded from co-occurrence clustering. TCRdb retrieved this table from immuneACCESS and kept in-frame rearrangements only. Not all clones are present; in checked studies, unresolved V genes account for under half, and no reason is known for the remainder. The V and J calls and clone size were taken over from that table, and D and trimming were inferred from the DNA. A total of more than 80,000 clones appear in this sample, 78% of them only once. The ten most abundant clones make up roughly 4.3% of the sample.

From cysteine to phenylalanine, the CDR3 is 17 amino acids long. Only CDR3 DNA is held: 51 bases, read in frame from base 1. CDR1 and CDR2, looked up from the germline V gene, are SGHRS and YFSETQ. The trim is 0 bases for V and 1 base for J, with a gap of 14 bases between the germline ends. These data belong to a study of cytomegalovirus exposure and HLA in healthy donors (dated by TCRdb to 2017 to 2019). Notes on the research overall: According to an earlier analysis of 550 to 700 of the donors, some 180 million T cells yielded 95 million to 140 million unique TCR beta sequences and 276 Gb of sequence data. Donor age, sex, ethnicity and CMV serostatus were collected together with the repertoire data. Rather than drawing on any new phenotypic data, the later analysis identified candidate immune exposures from TCR beta sequences and the way those sequences occurred across donors. In addition to the first cohort of 666 subjects, a separate validation cohort of approximately 120 different subjects was used. All discovery cohort repertoires had been generated using a single sequencing platform. A later genetic analysis took genome-wide SNP genotypes for about 65% of the 666 donors and used that subset as a discovery cohort. The study aimed to test whether cataloging public T cell receptors could reveal signatures of past pathogen exposure. An early release covering just under 650 HLA-typed donors comprised 300 to 350 gigabases of sequencing data and tens of millions of unique TCR sequences. The T cell repertoires of about 700 subjects were profiled by immunosequencing and related to cytomegalovirus serostatus. Of the roughly 400 genotyped donors, approximately 82% fell in the genetic ancestry cluster associated with self-reported Caucasian donors. High-throughput TCR immunosequencing, statistical association of individual TCRs with disease status, and machine learning were combined to predict cytomegalovirus infection status. Typing coverage varied by locus: roughly 629-640 donors for A, B, C, DRB1 and DQB1; around 560 for DQA1; nearly 610 for DPA1; around 450 for DPB1. A later analysis re-examined previously published TCR beta repertoires from several hundred donors and added high-resolution HLA genotyping to investigate patterns of TCR occurrence. To decide whether each TCR beta V gene segment behaved as functional or pseudogenic, an earlier analysis of over 500 of the donors relied on high-throughput TCR beta sequencing. Across some 400 genotyped donors of the cohort, an average of about 220,000 unique TCR beta nucleotide sequences per donor were sequenced, and roughly 18% of those sequences were non-productive. Both class I and class II loci were covered by HLA typing, at four-digit resolution. About five DR-DQ haplotypes were handled as single units for association and clustering because linkage in the cohort was strong.

The investigation overall reported the following: Presence/absence analyses assumed roughly uniform sequencing depth across donors, an assumption that may not hold. Only TCR beta chains were sequenced in this cohort, and the absence of alpha or paired-chain data limited detectable features. The study listed 150 to 200 TCR beta chains as associated with cytomegalovirus. When HLA alleles, especially DR and DQ, strongly co-occurred, attributing TCR associations to individual alleles was difficult. At a false discovery rate of 0.05, a later analysis linked 15,000 to 20,000 TCR beta sequences to specific HLA alleles. Across donors, most TCR sequences were observed very rarely, whereas some public TCRs were present in many individuals. A later genetic analysis associated a missense DCLRE1C variant with V-gene and J-gene trimming of TCR beta chains, and an independent cohort replicated the association. In a later analysis, several top co-occurrence clusters were reported to appear linked to parvovirus B19, influenza, CMV and Epstein-Barr virus. The earlier analysis of some 540 of the donors excluded some 15 rarely observed V segments, including chromosome 9 orphons, because counts were too low. In an earlier analysis of 587 of the donors, most TCR beta V segments were observed in productive rearrangements about 87% or about 30% of the time, broadly matching IMGT annotations. In vitro tests confirmed that a few of the cytomegalovirus-associated TCR beta chains recognize cytomegalovirus antigens. Linkage disequilibrium might explain the correlated functional status among segregating V segments, but an unknown experimental factor could not be ruled out. A further reported finding was that TCR beta sequences accurately predicted the HLA-A and HLA-B alleles for most subjects in the first cohort. In a later analysis, HLA-associated TCR beta chains showed more clonal expansion and lower generation probabilities than non-associated chains that were equally common. The only immune exposure information available for the cohort was CMV serostatus. The sequencing pipeline was judged likely to have produced a cluster of highly shared sequence variants as a technical artifact. Some IMGT-functional V segments, including TRBV6-2 and TRBV6-3, could not be distinguished by the 87-base-pair reads and were therefore excluded. A later analysis found that TCR association rates varied across HLA loci, with DRB1 alleles showing the most associated TCRs and HLA-C alleles the fewest. In both the original and validation cohorts, the classifier was reported to diagnose cytomegalovirus status with high specificity and sensitivity. According to a later genetic analysis, donors in an Asian-associated ancestry cluster had fewer N-insertions in productive TCRs than the roughly 700-donor mean. A later analysis found that most CMV-associated TCR beta chains appeared HLA-restricted, with HLA associations seemingly driven largely by CMV exposure. The authors suggested that the approach could potentially be extended to other disease states and immunological phenotypes. Because HLA typing was missing for some donors at each locus, association tests included only the typed subset.

This clonotype was obtained from a woman aged 40 to 49 in good health and CMV-seropositive. Sequencing was performed on PBMCs. The chain couples TRBV5-1 to TRBJ2-1; a confident D gene designation cannot be given. The CDR3 in this case is CASSLARSLTSYNEQFF. The nucleotides are TGCGCCAGCAGCTTGGCCAGGTCCCTCACATCCTACAATGAGCAGTTCTTC.